This TCR beta chain was sequenced during a study of cytomegalovirus exposure and HLA in healthy donors. Produced via immunoSEQ multiplex PCR; TCRdb's table is partial and in-frame only. The sample holds 150,000 to 200,000 clones; approximately 86% are singletons and the top ten take about 2.1%. The specimen was PBMCs. This receptor was identified in a man aged 30 to 45 in good health and CMV-seropositive.

The CDR3 sequence: CASSYSVDWTGYGYTF. In DNA, the CDR3 is TGTGCCAGCAGTTACTCGGTCGATTGGACAGGCTATGGCTACACCTTC. The genes are TRBV6-5 and TRBJ1-2; the match to TRBD1 covers 7 bases. Trimming removed 0 bases from V and 4 bases from J; junction bases left unmatched: 8. This CDR3 is 16 amino acids long. Germline-derived CDR1 and CDR2 are MNHEY and SVGAGI.